These 31 T cell receptor beta chains share one sample of origin, sequenced in a study of blood T cell repertoires in COVID-19. TCRdb's copy holds only in-frame clones and misses some; the assay was immunoSEQ multiplex PCR. The sample carries 120,000 to 150,000 clones, about 90% recorded once. The sequenced sample was peripheral blood. All receptors come from a man in his fifties who had recovered from COVID-19.

This chain uses TRBV11-2 with TRBJ2-7, with D perhaps TRBD2 (7 bases). The germline V gene has CDR1 SGHAT and CDR2 FQNNGV. V was pared by 4 bases and J by 7 bases, with 14 bases between. The CDR3 runs 13 residues. The CDR3 bases are TGTGCCAGCAGCTCAGCCCGGGGGGCAGAGCAGTACTTC. Its translation: CASSSARGAEQYF.

The V and J genes are TRBV25-1 and TRBJ1-4, with a tentative D call TRBD1 (5 bases). V was trimmed by 2 bases and J by 8 bases, leaving 15 bases between them. This CDR3 is 15 amino acids long. Per the germline V gene, CDR1 is MGHDK and CDR2 is SYGVNS. The CDR3 loop reads CASSEHSGPGEKLFF. The DNA of the CDR3 is TGTGCCAGCAGTGAACACTCAGGACCAGGGGAAAAACTGTTTTTT.

The rearrangement links TRBV7-3 to TRBJ1-6; 8 nucleotides line up with TRBD1. This CDR3 is built from 14 residues. V lost 5 bases, J lost 6 bases, and 3 bases stayed unmatched. The germline CDR1 and CDR2 sequences are SGHTA and FQGTGA. CDR3 amino acids: CASSVGQGNSPLHF. The CDR3 coding sequence is TGTGCCAGCAGCGTCGGACAGGGTAATTCACCCCTCCACTTT.

This clone has a single count. The chain employs TRBV5-4 and TRBJ1-2; D remains ambiguous. The germline gives CDR1 SGHNT, CDR2 YYREEE (reference sequence). Trimming left V 0 bases short and J 4 bases short, with 7 bases between. There are 13 residues in the CDR3. The CDR3 here is CASSLDSIYGYTF. CDR3 sequence (DNA): TGTGCCAGCAGCTTGGACAGTATCTATGGCTACACCTTC.

The V call is TRBV7-3, the J call TRBJ2-3, with TRBD1 as a possible D gene (6 bases). The CDR3 spans 18 residues. Germline assignment: CDR1 SGHTA and CDR2 FQGTGA. The V and J ends lost 4 bases and 4 bases respectively, with 24 bases between them. Here the CDR3 DNA reads TGTGCCAGCAGCTCCCAGTTAGTACAGGGTTCCTCAGCAGATACGCAGTATTTT. Its protein is CASSSQLVQGSSADTQYF.

This sequence joins TRBV19 and TRBJ2-1; the D gene is possibly TRBD2 (5 bases). The CDR3 consists of 15 residues. Trimming removed 6 bases from V and 0 bases from J, with 12 bases in between. Germline CDR1 is LNHDA and CDR2 is SQIVND (reference sequence). This chain's CDR3 is CASRPLEGSYNEQFF. The CDR3 coding sequence is TGTGCCAGTAGACCGCTTGAGGGCTCCTACAATGAGCAGTTCTTC.

This chain joins TRBV6-5 and TRBJ2-1; TRBD1 agrees at 9 bases. Germline CDR1 MNHEY, CDR2 SVGAGI. With 4 bases clipped from V and 8 bases from J, the junction kept 9 bases outside the gene matches. The CDR3 has 15 residues. CDR3 amino acids: CASSSDLGQGYEQFF. The CDR3 bases are TGTGCCAGCAGTTCCGATTTGGGACAGGGCTATGAGCAGTTCTTC.

The chain links TRBV5-1 to TRBJ1-3, with D tentatively TRBD1 (5 bases). The V end lost 1 base, the J end lost 2 bases, and 7 bases lay between the germline ends. CDR3 length: 14 residues. Germline V gives CDR1 SGHRS, CDR2 YFSETQ. The CDR3 DNA is TGCGCCAGCAGCTTGCAGGGAACTGGAAACACCATATATTTT. Its protein product is CASSLQGTGNTIYF. Supplemented by reference TRBV5-1 and TRBJ1-3, the full variable domain reads KAGVTQTPRYLIKTRGQQVTLSCSPISGHRSVSWYQQTPGQGLQFLFEYFSETQRNKGNFPGRFSGRQFSNSRSEMNVSTLELGDSALYLCASSLQGTGNTIYFGEGSWLTVV.

The chain is built from TRBV7-2 and TRBJ2-3, with D perhaps matching TRBD2 (6 bases). CDR3 length: 17 residues. The ends were cut back, 0 bases at V and 0 bases at J, with 13 bases in the middle. The V gene's germline CDR1 is SGHTA and CDR2 FQGNSA. Written as DNA, the CDR3 is TGTGCCAGCAGCTTAGCGACGGGCGGGGCAAGCACAGATACGCAGTATTTT. This sequence encodes CASSLATGGASTDTQYF.

The chain combines TRBV6-4 with TRBJ1-2, with 8 bases lining up with TRBD1. Germline-derived CDR1 and CDR2 are MRHNA and SNTAGT. V was pared by 4 bases and J by 0 bases, with 1 base of the junction left unmatched. The length of the CDR3 is 14 residues. The DNA for the CDR3 is TGTGCCAGCAGTGCGGACAGGGCTAACTATGGCTACACCTTC. Amino acid sequence: CASSADRANYGYTF.

The chain is built from TRBV18 and TRBJ2-1; 14 positions match TRBD2. This CDR3 comprises 17 residues. From germline, CDR1 is KGHSH and CDR2 LQKENI. The V segment lost 3 bases and the J segment 4 bases; nucleotides outside the gene matches: 5. CDR3 DNA: TGTGCCAGCTCACCCGGACTAGCGGGGGGCCGGTACAATGAGCAGTTCTTC. It translates to CASSPGLAGGRYNEQFF.

The chain joins TRBV11-3 to TRBJ2-1; D remains unclear. With 5 bases removed from V and 5 bases from J, the gap between germline ends came to 7 bases. Looked up from germline, CDR1 is SGHNT and CDR2 is YENEEA. This CDR3 has 12 amino acids. The CDR3 reads CASSPRDNEQFF. In DNA form, the CDR3 reads TGTGCCAGCAGCCCCCGCGACAATGAGCAGTTCTTC.

The CDR3 DNA follows: TGTGCCAGCAGCATAGCCGGGACAGGGAACACTGAAGCTTTCTTT. It yields the protein CASSIAGTGNTEAFF. The chain links TRBV6-5 to TRBJ1-1; 8 nucleotides match TRBD1. V dropped 6 bases and J dropped 1; count of bases not matched to a gene: 7. Germline V lookup: CDR1 MNHEY, CDR2 SVGAGI. This CDR3 has 15 amino acids.

Concerning this clone: The sample has other DNA sequences that encode this CDR3 too. This rearrangement joins TRBV4-1 to TRBJ1-5, with 7 bases identical to TRBD1. CDR1 and CDR2 from the germline V gene are MGHRA and YSYEKL. The CDR3 has 15 residues. V trimming: 1 base; J trimming: 1 base; junction bases outside the gene matches: 1. Here the CDR3 reads CASSQADRSNQPQHF. The CDR3 region has the DNA TGCGCCAGCAGCCAAGCGGACAGGAGCAATCAGCCCCAGCATTTT.

The rearrangement uses TRBV9 and TRBJ2-3, with TRBD1 identical over 10 bases. This CDR3 contains 15 residues. The germline CDR1 and CDR2 sequences are SGDLS and YYNGEE. The J segment lost 8 bases and the V segment lost 4 bases, leaving 10 bases of the junction unmatched. CDR3 DNA sequence: TGTGCCAGCAGCACCGGGGGACAGGGGTTTGGTACGCAGTATTTT. Protein sequence: CASSTGGQGFGTQYF.

The chain employs TRBV12-3 or TRBV12-4 and TRBJ2-7; unclear D gene. The CDR3 is 13 residues long. Trimming cost V 6 bases and J 1 base, with 10 bases left between them. This chain's CDR3 is CASRYGDSYEQYF. CDR3 DNA: TGTGCCAGCAGATACGGTGATTCCTACGAGCAGTACTTC.

The J gene is TRBJ1-5, the V gene TRBV4-1; 8 positions agree with TRBD1. V lost 0 bases and J lost 3; bases outside the gene matches: 13. Germline V gives CDR1 MGHRA, CDR2 YSYEKL. The CDR3 length is 19 residues. The CDR3 sequence: CASSQDSRGTGGFNQPQHF. The CDR3, as DNA: TGCGCCAGCAGCCAAGACAGTCGTGGAACAGGGGGTTTCAATCAGCCCCAGCATTTT.

This clone was picked up a small number of times. The chain employs TRBV30 and TRBJ2-7; a weak D match, TRBD2 (5 bases). The CDR3 totals 14 residues. Germline V gene sequence: CDR1 GTSNPN, CDR2 SVGIG (reference sequence). Deletions cut 4 bases from V and 2 bases from J, with 15 bases between. This CDR3 reads CAWNYLGSAYEQYF. Written as DNA, the CDR3 is TGTGCCTGGAACTATTTGGGGAGTGCCTACGAGCAGTACTTC. Full variable domain (missing parts from reference TRBV30 and TRBJ2-7): SQTIHQWPATLVQPVGSPLSLECTVEGTSNPNLYWYRQAAGRGLQLLFYSVGIGQISSEVPQNLSASRPQDRQFILSSKKLLLSDSGFYLCAWNYLGSAYEQYFGPGTRLTVT.

V usage is TRBV6-5 and J usage is TRBJ2-3, with a possible D match to TRBD1 (6 bases). The V end lost 7 bases, the J end lost 0 bases, and 14 bases lay between the germline ends. The CDR3 is 15 amino acids. CDR1 and CDR2 from the germline V gene are MNHEY and SVGAGI. CDR3 amino acids: CASTKVGGSTDTQYF. As DNA, the CDR3 is TGTGCCAGCACCAAAGTAGGGGGAAGCACAGATACGCAGTATTTT.

The chain joins TRBV3-1 (or the pseudogene TRBV3-2) to TRBJ2-1; 9 positions agree with TRBD1. The CDR3 extends over 16 amino acids. The V gene's germline CDR1 is LGHDT and CDR2 YNNKEL (reference sequence). J lost 4 bases, V lost 3 bases, and 7 bases had no gene match. The CDR3 reads CASSQEGTGRYNEQFF. The CDR3 DNA is TGTGCCAGCAGCCAGGAAGGGACAGGGAGGTACAATGAGCAGTTCTTC.

This clone is a singleton in its sample. The chain uses TRBV19 and TRBJ1-1; tentatively, D is TRBD1 (5 bases). Germline V lookup: CDR1 LNHDA, CDR2 SQIVND (reference sequence). V gave up 1 base and J gave up 3 bases, with 6 bases separating them. The CDR3 covers 13 residues. The CDR3 coding sequence is TGTGCCAGTAGTATAGCAGGGCACACTGAAGCTTTCTTT. Translating it yields CASSIAGHTEAFF.

This sequence joins TRBV21-1 and TRBJ1-5; the table calls TRBD1, which could not be checked here. TRBV21-1 has pseudogene status. The CDR3 has 19 residues. In DNA form, the CDR3 reads TGTGCCAGCAGCACCCTGGGACAGGGGGCGCAATCCAGCAATCAGCCCCAGCATTTT. Residues: CASSTLGQGAQSSNQPQHF.

The rearrangement joins TRBV6-6 to TRBJ1-6; D uncertain. V was trimmed by 2 bases and J by 0 bases, leaving 8 bases between them. Germline values: CDR1 MNHNY, CDR2 SVGAGI (reference sequence). This CDR3 contains 16 residues. The DNA of the CDR3 is TGTGCCAGCAGTTACGTAGGAGACTCCTATAATTCACCCCTCCACTTT. The encoded protein is CASSYVGDSYNSPLHF.

This clone was seen only once. This chain links TRBV6-5 with TRBJ1-1; 8 nucleotides match TRBD1. From germline, CDR1 is MNHEY and CDR2 SVGAGI. The CDR3 covers 16 residues. V lost 2 bases and J lost 5; bases outside the gene matches: 10. Here the CDR3 DNA reads TGTGCCAGCAGTTACCACAGTACAGGGGGTAGGACTGAAGCTTTCTTT. Translating it yields CASSYHSTGGRTEAFF.

This rearrangement joins TRBV9 to TRBJ2-3, with 9 bases lining up with TRBD2. Germline V gene lookup returns CDR1 SGDLS and CDR2 YYNGEE. This CDR3 is built from 14 residues. Trimming took 9 bases from V and 1 from J; bases not matched to a gene: 6. CDR3 DNA sequence: TGTGCCACCGCCCAGCGGGGGGGCACAGATACGCAGTATTTT. It yields the protein CATAQRGGTDTQYF.

This CDR3 reads CASSLQGGVSYEQYF. DNA of the CDR3: TGCGCCAGCAGCTTGCAGGGGGGAGTTAGCTACGAGCAGTACTTC. V and J are TRBV5-1 and TRBJ2-7; D possibly corresponds to TRBD1 (7 bases). This CDR3 is 15 amino acids long. Germline V gene lookup returns CDR1 SGHRS and CDR2 YFSETQ. Trimming removed 1 base from V and 3 bases from J, with 14 bases in between.

This rearrangement joins TRBV5-6 to TRBJ1-3; no firm D call. The CDR3 totals 14 residues. Germline CDR1 is SGHDT and CDR2 is YYEEEE. V was cut by 3 bases and J by 0 bases, with 7 bases left in between. The CDR3 DNA sequence: TGTGCCAGCAGCTACTATAGCTCTGGAAACACCATATATTTT. This gives the protein CASSYYSSGNTIYF.

The chain uses TRBV19 and TRBJ2-1; TRBD2 aligns across 8 bases. Per the germline V gene, CDR1 is LNHDA and CDR2 is SQIVND (reference sequence). The CDR3 extends over 13 amino acids. V shed 11 bases and J 1 base; nucleotides not matched to a gene: 4. DNA of the CDR3: TGTGCCCAAATAGCGGGGTCCTACAATGAGCAGTTCTTC. This encodes CAQIAGSYNEQFF.

This clone occurred a few times. This chain connects TRBV7-9 to TRBJ2-3, with TRBD2 matching over 11 bases. J lost 4 bases, V lost 3 bases, and 3 bases had no gene match. In germline, CDR1 is SEHNR, CDR2 FQNEAQ (reference sequence). CDR3 length: 15 amino acids. Written as DNA, the CDR3 is TGTGCCAGCAGCTTCCTAGCGGGGGGATCAGATACGCAGTATTTT. Protein: CASSFLAGGSDTQYF.

The chain recombines TRBV10-3 with TRBJ2-5; 8 bases align to TRBD2. Trimming cost V 0 bases and J 4 bases; bases outside gene matches: 4. In germline, CDR1 is ENHRY, CDR2 SYGVKD. The length of the CDR3 is 15 residues. As DNA, the CDR3 is TGTGCCATCAGTGAGTCGACGGGGGGGGTAGAGACCCAGTACTTC. Translation gives CAISESTGGVETQYF.

This sequence joins TRBV7-8 and TRBJ1-5, with 7 nucleotides matching TRBD1. Germline lookup yields CDR1 SGHVS and CDR2 FQNEAQ. The CDR3 has 15 residues. Trimming removed 5 bases from V and 5 bases from J; junction bases left unmatched: 9. CDR3 nucleotide sequence: TGTGCCAGCAGCCCTATGCAGGGGGTCGATCAGCCCCAGCATTTT. Translating it yields CASSPMQGVDQPQHF.